This TCR beta chain was identified during a study of blood T cell repertoires in COVID-19. Study context: COVID-19 samples from acute and convalescent phases originated in the United States, Italy and Spain.

Repertoires were generated with immunoSEQ multiplex PCR, while TCRdb's copy carries only in-frame clones and drops some. In the table there are 250,000 to 400,000 clones, about nine tenths of which are singletons. The CDR3 contains 12 residues. Trimming removed 5 bases from V and 6 bases from J; junction bases left unmatched: 4. CDR1 is MNHEY, CDR2 SVGEGT, per germline. V gene TRBV6-2 or TRBV6-3 combines with J gene TRBJ2-7, with 7 bases fitting TRBD1. The clonotype comes from a man aged 45-65 years with active or convalescent COVID-19. The sample taken for sequencing was peripheral blood. The CDR3 region is CASSLRTGEQYF. In DNA form, the CDR3 reads TGTGCCAGCAGTCTTAGGACAGGCGAGCAGTACTTC.